The rows below give T cell receptor beta chains drawn from one sample of a study of blood T cell repertoires in COVID-19. The protocol was immunoSEQ multiplex PCR, while the TCRdb copy is restricted to in-frame clones and leaves out a portion. The data hold roughly 360,000 clones, with approximately 80% observed a single time. The sequenced material came from peripheral blood. The receptors stem from a human donor with acute or convalescent COVID-19. The donor label of this sample is uncertain. Each CDR3 is given with its conserved first and last residue. The order of the fields is V gene, J gene, D gene, clone size, CDR3 protein, CDR3 DNA. D genes are given only for firm matches. Rows give clone size only sometimes, using once, few, many, or a class for an expanded clone.

>TRBV5-5|TRBJ2-7|.|.
CASSLRRDEQYF
TGTGCCAGCAGCTTGAGGCGGGACGAGCAGTACTTC
>TRBV25-1|TRBJ2-1|TRBD2|.
CASSALTSGRVAQFF
TGTGCCAGCAGTGCACTGACTAGCGGGAGGGTCGCGCAGTTCTTC
>TRBV28|TRBJ1-5|TRBD1|.
CASRVGQGIGQPQHF
TGTGCCAGCCGTGTGGGACAGGGAATCGGTCAGCCCCAGCATTTT
>TRBV4-1|TRBJ1-3|TRBD1|.
CASSHLGTGENTIYF
TGCGCCAGCAGCCACCTTGGGACAGGGGAGAACACCATATATTTT
>TRBV3-1/TRBV3-2|TRBJ1-4|.|.
CASSPGLRATNEKLFF
TGTGCCAGCAGCCCAGGGTTGAGAGCAACTAATGAAAAACTGTTTTTT
>TRBV6-5|TRBJ2-7|TRBD2|.
CASRRGTAYEQYF
TGTGCCAGCAGGCGGGGGACGGCCTACGAGCAGTACTTC
>TRBV7-9|TRBJ1-1|.|.
CASSLGTGFMNTEAFF
TGTGCCAGCAGCTTAGGAACAGGATTCATGAACACTGAAGCTTTCTTT
>TRBV5-1|TRBJ1-6|TRBD1|.
CASSLGQGTNNSPLHF
TGCGCCAGCAGCCTAGGACAGGGGACTAATAATTCACCCCTCCACTTT
>TRBV25-1|TRBJ1-2|TRBD1|once
CASSGVGQGIYGYTF
TGTGCCAGCAGTGGAGTGGGACAGGGGATCTATGGCTACACCTTC
>TRBV10-1|TRBJ2-1|.|few
CASKAEIPYNEQFF
TGCGCCAGCAAGGCGGAGATACCCTACAATGAGCAGTTCTTC
>TRBV4-2|TRBJ1-1|.|.
CASSQKGLNTEAFF
TGTGCCAGCAGCCAAAAGGGACTAAACACTGAAGCTTTCTTT
>TRBV18|TRBJ2-7|.|.
CASSPRGEQYF
TGTGCCAGCTCTCCCAGGGGCGAGCAGTACTTC
>TRBV21-1|TRBJ1-3|.|.
CASSKASDRANSGNTIYF
TGTGCCAGCAGCAAAGCGTCGGACAGGGCAAATTCTGGAAACACCATATATTTT
>TRBV19|TRBJ2-1|.|.
CASSIRGPMEPHEQFF
TGTGCCAGTAGTATAAGAGGCCCAATGGAGCCCCATGAGCAGTTCTTC
>TRBV28|TRBJ1-2|TRBD1|.
CASSFNRGINGYTF
TGTGCCAGCAGTTTCAACAGGGGTATTAATGGCTACACCTTC
>TRBV2|TRBJ1-2|.|once
CASQGGGGYTF
TGTGCCAGCCAAGGTGGAGGAGGCTACACCTTC
>TRBV6-5|TRBJ1-2|.|.
CASRTDAAPYGYTF
TGTGCCAGCAGGACTGACGCAGCCCCATATGGCTACACCTTC
>TRBV6-5|TRBJ2-1|TRBD1|.
CASSPRQGAGEQFF
TGTGCCAGCAGTCCCCGACAGGGTGCAGGTGAGCAGTTCTTC